What follows are 29 T cell receptor beta chains derived from one specimen sequenced in a study of beta chain features in type 1 diabetes. Overall study results and limits: Among all four CD4+ subsets, Type 1 diabetes patients had TCRB CDR3s that were moderately but significantly shorter.

The study reverse transcribed the entire isolated RNA, so it sequenced expressed TCRB transcripts. Libraries were prepared by immunoSEQ multiplex PCR; TCRdb keeps only in-frame clonotypes and omits some of them. The data contain a few hundred thousand clones, around 25% of them seen just once; the ten biggest clones take up roughly 0.011%. Antigen specificity for these receptors is unknown. The sequenced sample was naive CD4+ T cells from blood. These receptors all stem from a woman younger than 45 with type 1 diabetes.

J is TRBJ1-5 and V is TRBV4-2; D perhaps matches TRBD1 (6 bases). Trimming left V 3 bases short and J 2 bases short, with 14 bases between. The CDR3 consists of 16 residues. CDR1 is LGHNA, CDR2 YNFKEQ, per germline. This chain's CDR3 is CASSHPRGGGNQPQHF. CDR3 coding DNA: TGTGCCAGCAGCCATCCTAGGGGGGGTGGCAATCAGCCCCAGCATTTT.

The chain joins TRBV5-1 to TRBJ2-3, with TRBD2 matching over 10 bases. The length of the CDR3 is 14 residues. Trimming removed 3 bases from V and 3 bases from J; junction bases left unmatched: 1. In germline, CDR1 is SGHRS, CDR2 YFSETQ. The CDR3 DNA follows: TGCGCCAGCAGCTATAGCGGGAGGACAGATACGCAGTATTTT. Protein product: CASSYSGRTDTQYF. The complete variable domain, with remaining parts taken from reference TRBV5-1 and TRBJ2-3, reads KAGVTQTPRYLIKTRGQQVTLSCSPISGHRSVSWYQQTPGQGLQFLFEYFSETQRNKGNFPGRFSGRQFSNSRSEMNVSTLELGDSALYLCASSYSGRTDTQYFGPGTRLTVL.

This clone was detected a few times. The chain has TRBV28 and TRBJ2-1; 8 nucleotides agree with TRBD2. The CDR3 contains 12 residues. From germline, CDR1 is MDHEN and CDR2 SYDVKM. J gave up 11 bases and V 4 bases, and 4 bases lay outside the gene matches. The CDR3 loop reads CASSSQREKQFF. The CDR3 DNA sequence: TGTGCCAGCAGTTCCCAGCGGGAGAAGCAGTTCTTC.

The chain recombines TRBV30 with TRBJ2-3; D gene ambiguous. V was cut by 7 bases and J by 3 bases, with 5 bases left in between. This CDR3 region has 10 residues. Germline V gene sequence: CDR1 GTSNPN, CDR2 SVGIG (reference sequence). In nucleotides, the CDR3 is TGTGCCTTCGGGACAGATACGCAGTATTTT. Amino acid sequence: CAFGTDTQYF.

CDR3 DNA sequence: TGCGCCAGCAGCCAAGATGCTGGGGGAGGGAACACTGAAGCTTTCTTT. The encoded protein is CASSQDAGGGNTEAFF. V and J are TRBV4-1 and TRBJ1-1, with D perhaps TRBD1 (5 bases). V dropped 0 bases and J dropped 1 base, with 12 bases sitting between them. This CDR3 has 16 residues. Germline CDR1 is MGHRA and CDR2 is YSYEKL.

V usage is TRBV25-1 and J usage is TRBJ2-7, with 9 bases that match TRBD2. After removal of 1 base from V and 6 bases from J, the junction contained 10 bases not matched to a gene. The CDR3 extends over 16 amino acids. Germline assignment: CDR1 MGHDK and CDR2 SYGVNS. In DNA form, the CDR3 reads TGTGCCAGCAGTGAATGGACTGGCGGGAGGGATGCCGAGCAGTACTTC. Amino acid sequence: CASSEWTGGRDAEQYF.

This rearrangement joins TRBV25-1 to TRBJ2-1, with 7 bases matching TRBD1. The CDR3 sequence is 15 residues long. V gave up 3 bases and J gave up 11 bases; unmatched junction bases: 13. The V gene's germline CDR1 is MGHDK and CDR2 SYGVNS. The CDR3 DNA is TGTGCCAGCAGTGACTCAAAGTCAGGGACAGCTAAGCAGTTCTTC. As protein: CASSDSKSGTAKQFF.

The rearrangement joins TRBV5-1 to TRBJ2-3; 11 bases fit TRBD1. The CDR3 sequence is 15 residues long. V gave up 4 bases and J gave up 4 bases; unmatched junction bases: 5. CDR1 is SGHRS and CDR2 is YFSETQ in the germline V gene. As DNA, the CDR3 is TGCGCCAGCAGCACCGGACAGGGGGCTTCAGATACGCAGTATTTT. This codes for CASSTGQGASDTQYF.

The V gene is TRBV5-1, the J gene TRBJ2-1, with 7 bases matching TRBD2. The CDR3 is made up of 17 amino acids. The V gene end was trimmed by 0 bases and the J gene end by 8 bases; junction bases not matched to a gene: 14. Germline V CDR1 and CDR2: SGHRS, YFSETQ. The CDR3 DNA reads as TGCGCCAGCAGCTTGGGGGTTGTAGGCGGGAGTTCGGATGAGCAGTTCTTC. Amino acids: CASSLGVVGGSSDEQFF. Drawing the rest from reference TRBV5-1 and TRBJ2-1, the complete variable domain is KAGVTQTPRYLIKTRGQQVTLSCSPISGHRSVSWYQQTPGQGLQFLFEYFSETQRNKGNFPGRFSGRQFSNSRSEMNVSTLELGDSALYLCASSLGVVGGSSDEQFFGPGTRLTVL.

This clone was counted only a few times. The J gene is TRBJ2-5, the V gene TRBV30, with D perhaps matching TRBD1 (5 bases). This CDR3 comprises 13 residues. Trimming left V 0 bases short and J 3 bases short, with 8 bases between. Germline CDR1 is GTSNPN and CDR2 is SVGIG (reference sequence). CDR3 protein: CAWSVQEKETQYF. CDR3 nucleotide sequence: TGTGCCTGGAGTGTACAGGAAAAAGAGACCCAGTACTTC.

This clone occurred once. The V gene is TRBV9, the J gene TRBJ2-1; 10 bases align to TRBD2. The CDR3 loop spans 17 amino acids. J gave up 3 bases and V 0 bases, and 6 bases lay outside the gene matches. Germline V gene data show CDR1 as SGDLS and CDR2 as YYNGEE. The CDR3, as DNA: TGTGCCAGCAGCGTAGCCCCTAGCGGGAGTTTCTACAATGAGCAGTTCTTC. Translating it yields CASSVAPSGSFYNEQFF.

The chain has TRBV19 and TRBJ1-1, with D unresolved. This CDR3 comprises 13 residues. Trimming took 4 bases from V and 4 from J, leaving 10 bases between them. The V gene's germline CDR1 is LNHDA and CDR2 SQIVND (reference sequence). The CDR3 nucleotides read TGTGCCAGTAGTAACGGGTTGCTCACTGAAGCTTTCTTT. Amino acids: CASSNGLLTEAFF.

This chain uses TRBV27 with TRBJ2-7, with 9 bases fitting TRBD1. The J segment lost 7 bases and the V segment lost 8 bases, leaving 12 bases of the junction unmatched. The germline gives CDR1 MNHEY, CDR2 SMNVEV (reference sequence). The CDR3 has 14 amino acids. In DNA, the CDR3 is TGTGCCAGCGGCCGGGACAGGGAAAGCGGAGAGCAGTACTTC. Its protein is CASGRDRESGEQYF.

The gene calls are TRBV25-1 and TRBJ1-4; 9 positions match TRBD1. This CDR3 has 16 residues. Looked up from germline, CDR1 is MGHDK and CDR2 is SYGVNS. Trimming took 5 bases from V and 7 from J; bases not matched to a gene: 11. The CDR3 loop is CASSSYPGQGIEKLFF. DNA of the CDR3: TGTGCCAGCAGTTCTTACCCGGGACAGGGAATTGAAAAACTGTTTTTT.

The chain recombines TRBV19 with TRBJ2-2; maybe TRBD1 (6 bases). The V gene's germline CDR1 is LNHDA and CDR2 SQIVND (reference sequence). V lost 6 bases and J lost 6, with 17 bases in between. This CDR3 is built from 15 residues. This CDR3 is CASRGGLSIAGELFF. CDR3 nucleotide sequence: TGTGCCAGTAGAGGGGGTTTGAGCATTGCCGGGGAGCTGTTTTTT.

Only a few counts were recorded for this clone. V gene TRBV5-1 combines with J gene TRBJ1-5; D is undetermined. CDR3 length equals 14 residues. The germline gives CDR1 SGHRS, CDR2 YFSETQ. Trimming shortened V by 0 bases and J by 3 bases, and 7 bases separated the two germline ends. CDR3 nucleotides: TGCGCCAGCAGCTTGGGAGGAAACAATCAGCCCCAGCATTTT. Its protein is CASSLGGNNQPQHF. Supplemented by reference TRBV5-1 and TRBJ1-5, the full variable domain reads KAGVTQTPRYLIKTRGQQVTLSCSPISGHRSVSWYQQTPGQGLQFLFEYFSETQRNKGNFPGRFSGRQFSNSRSEMNVSTLELGDSALYLCASSLGGNNQPQHFGDGTRLSIL.

This clone has just a few counts. Here the CDR3 reads CASSSVGHNEKLFF. CDR3 DNA sequence: TGTGCCAGTAGCTCCGTGGGGCATAATGAAAAACTGTTTTTT. This chain connects TRBV19 to TRBJ1-4, with TRBD1 as a possible D gene (5 bases). Between the trimmed V and J ends, which lost 6 bases and 4 bases, there was a span of 12 bases. The germline V gene encodes CDR1 LNHDA and CDR2 SQIVND (reference sequence). The CDR3 runs to 14 residues.

This clone was detected a few times. V and J are TRBV7-2 and TRBJ2-1; D is undetermined. From germline, CDR1 is SGHTA and CDR2 FQGNSA. Trimming stripped 5 bases from V and 4 bases from J, with 9 bases between. CDR3 length equals 13 residues. CDR3 nucleotides: TGTGCCAGCAGCGCGACTGCTTACAATGAGCAGTTCTTC. Translating it yields CASSATAYNEQFF.

This chain uses TRBV29-1 with TRBJ2-2; the D gene is possibly TRBD1 (6 bases). Trimming took off 6 bases at V and 1 base at J, with 18 bases between the two ends. In germline, CDR1 is SQVTM, CDR2 ANQGSEA. CDR3 length: 16 amino acids. In DNA form, the CDR3 reads TGCAGCGTAGGGACACCGACCAATAAGAACACCGGGGAGCTGTTTTTT. Residues: CSVGTPTNKNTGELFF.

This sequence joins TRBV7-9 and TRBJ1-1; TRBD1 is a possible D gene (6 bases). The V end lost 0 bases, the J end lost 7 bases, and 15 bases lay between the germline ends. This CDR3 comprises 15 residues. Per the germline V gene, CDR1 is SEHNR and CDR2 is FQNEAQ (reference sequence). CDR3 amino acids: CASSLAIRDNDEAFF. The DNA for the CDR3 is TGTGCCAGCAGCTTAGCCATTAGGGACAACGATGAAGCTTTCTTT.

The chain joins TRBV2 to TRBJ1-1, with D perhaps TRBD1 (5 bases). The CDR3 spans 16 residues. Trimming left V 2 bases short and J 3 bases short, with 16 bases between. The germline V gene has CDR1 SNHLY and CDR2 FYNNEI. CDR3 loop: CASSEFLGGVDTEAFF. The CDR3 nucleotides are TGTGCCAGCAGTGAATTCCTGGGAGGGGTAGACACTGAAGCTTTCTTT. The full variable domain, in which reference TRBV2 and TRBJ1-1 provide the parts outside the CDR3, is EPEVTQTPSHQVTQMGQEVILRCVPISNHLYFYWYRQILGQKVEFLVSFYNNEISEKSEIFDDQFSVERPDGSNFTLKIRSTKLEDSAMYFCASSEFLGGVDTEAFFGQGTRLTVV.

This clone has more than one count but fewer than ten. CDR3 sequence: CASSRVGTGGYEQYF. Here the CDR3 DNA reads TGCGCCAGCTCCCGAGTCGGGACAGGGGGCTACGAGCAGTACTTC. The rearrangement uses TRBV10-2 and TRBJ2-7; the match to TRBD1 covers 11 bases. The CDR3 extends over 15 amino acids. Trimming cost V 8 bases and J 3 bases; bases outside gene matches: 9. Per the germline V gene, CDR1 is WSHSY and CDR2 is SAAADI.

The V gene is TRBV18, the J gene TRBJ1-2; D may be TRBD1 (5 bases). V was cut by 2 bases and J by 6 bases, with 13 bases left in between. This CDR3 has 14 residues. Germline CDR1 KGHSH, CDR2 LQKENI. The CDR3 DNA is TGTGCCAGCTCACCAACCACGGGGGAGGATGGCTACACCTTC. This gives the protein CASSPTTGEDGYTF.

This clone was recorded a few times. In DNA form, the CDR3 reads TGCGCCAGCAGCTTTAGCGGAATTAACACCGGGGAGCTGTTTTTT. This gives the protein CASSFSGINTGELFF. The J gene is TRBJ2-2, the V gene TRBV5-1, with D possibly TRBD2 on 6 matching bases. The CDR3 extends over 15 amino acids. V lost 2 bases, J lost 2 bases, and 10 bases lay in between. The germline gives CDR1 SGHRS, CDR2 YFSETQ.

The rearrangement joins TRBV2 to TRBJ1-2; D call uncertain. CDR1 and CDR2 from the germline V gene are SNHLY and FYNNEI. The CDR3 runs to 16 residues. Trimming pared 7 bases from V and 0 bases from J, leaving 18 bases between. CDR3 DNA sequence: TGTGCCAGCACCGCACCGCCCGGGAGAACTAACTATGGCTACACCTTC. Amino acids: CASTAPPGRTNYGYTF.

The chain couples TRBV9 to TRBJ2-5; 7 nucleotides match TRBD1. Germline V gene sequence: CDR1 SGDLS, CDR2 YYNGEE. The V gene end was trimmed by 0 bases and the J gene end by 5 bases; junction bases not matched to a gene: 10. CDR3 length: 16 residues. The CDR3 nucleotides are TGTGCCAGCAGCGTAGATCCCACAGGGGCGAGTGAGACCCAGTACTTC. Its translation is CASSVDPTGASETQYF.

This clone showed up just a few times. The rearrangement uses TRBV9 and TRBJ1-1; weak D call: TRBD1 (6 bases). Germline assignment: CDR1 SGDLS and CDR2 YYNGEE. This CDR3 comprises 14 residues. The V end lost 2 bases, the J end lost 6 bases, and 14 bases lay between the germline ends. The CDR3 DNA follows: TGTGCCAGCAGCGTCACAGGGTATGGGGCTGAAGCTTTCTTT. It encodes CASSVTGYGAEAFF. The entire variable domain, with the rest obtained from reference TRBV9 and TRBJ1-1, is as follows: DSGVTQTPKHLITATGQRVTLRCSPRSGDLSVYWYQQSLDQGLQFLIQYYNGEERAKGNILERFSAQQFPDLHSELNLSSLELGDSALYFCASSVTGYGAEAFFGQGTRLTVV.

The rearrangement uses TRBV25-1 and TRBJ2-2, with 11 positions matching TRBD1. This CDR3 spans 14 amino acids. V dropped 11 bases and J dropped 4; count of bases not matched to a gene: 6. Germline values: CDR1 MGHDK, CDR2 SYGVNS. The chain's CDR3 is CASAGTGGTGELFF. The CDR3 nucleotides read TGTGCCTCCGCTGGGACAGGGGGCACCGGGGAGCTGTTTTTT.

The V gene is TRBV23-1, the J gene TRBJ2-6, with 7 bases lining up with TRBD1. TRBV23-1 is given ORF status, its function remaining uncertain. This CDR3 comprises 19 residues. After removal of 4 bases from V and 1 base from J, the junction contained 13 bases not matched to a gene. CDR3 in DNA: TGCGCCAGCAGTCTCCCCCCTAGACAGGGTCCTTCTGGGGCCAACGTCCTGACTTTC. Its protein product is CASSLPPRQGPSGANVLTF.